These 21 T cell receptor beta chains came from one sample sequenced in a study of blood T cell repertoires in COVID-19. The protocol was immunoSEQ multiplex PCR, while the TCRdb copy is restricted to in-frame clones and leaves out a portion. The table includes under 200,000 clones, 75% to 95% detected once. Input material: peripheral blood. The receptors stem from a man between 45 and 60 years old with acute or convalescent COVID-19.

The rearrangement joins TRBV27 to TRBJ2-2; D gene uncertain. The CDR3 spans 14 residues. Deletions cut 3 bases from V and 7 bases from J, with 12 bases between. The germline gives CDR1 MNHEY, CDR2 SMNVEV (reference sequence). The CDR3: CASSFRPEVGELFF. CDR3 coding DNA: TGTGCCAGCAGTTTTCGGCCAGAGGTCGGGGAGCTGTTTTTT.

The V gene is TRBV5-1, the J gene TRBJ1-4; D unresolved. The CDR3 length is 15 residues. V was pared by 2 bases and J by 0 bases, with 8 bases between. Germline assignment: CDR1 SGHRS and CDR2 YFSETQ. The CDR3 nucleotides are TGCGCCAGCAGCTTTTCGTCAGCAACTAATGAAAAACTGTTTTTT. This codes for CASSFSSATNEKLFF.

The gene calls are TRBV6-2 or TRBV6-3 and TRBJ1-5; TRBD1 might be the D (5 bases). CDR3 size: 13 residues. The germline V and J ends were trimmed by 6 bases and 5 bases, with 11 bases remaining between them. CDR1 and CDR2 from the germline V gene are MNHEY and SVGEGT. The CDR3 nucleotides read TGTGCCAGCAGCCTCAGGGCGCATCAGCCCCAGCATTTT. This translates into CASSLRAHQPQHF.

This chain connects TRBV7-2 to TRBJ2-2; TRBD2 matches 9 bases. With 0 bases clipped from V and 5 bases from J, the junction kept 13 bases outside the gene matches. The CDR3 is made up of 19 amino acids. Germline lookup yields CDR1 SGHTA and CDR2 FQGNSA. The CDR3 reads CASSLALGGGAAYTGELFF. The CDR3 DNA follows: TGTGCCAGCAGCTTAGCGCTAGGCGGGGGGGCCGCGTATACCGGGGAGCTGTTTTTT.

This clone was seen only a few times. CDR3 coding DNA: TGTGCCAGCAGTTTACCCGGACAGAACACTGAAGCTTTCTTT. Protein product: CASSLPGQNTEAFF. The chain links TRBV11-2 to TRBJ1-1, with a possible D match to TRBD1 (5 bases). The V gene's germline CDR1 is SGHAT and CDR2 FQNNGV. V dropped 6 bases and J dropped 1 base, with 12 bases sitting between them. The CDR3 length is 14 residues. The full variable domain, with the rest looked up from reference TRBV11-2 and TRBJ1-1, is EAGVAQSPRYKIIEKRQSVAFWCNPISGHATLYWYQQILGQGPKLLIQFQNNGVVDDSQLPKDRFSAERLKGVDSTLKIQPAKLEDSAVYLCASSLPGQNTEAFFGQGTRLTVV.

This clone was detected once. The chain couples TRBV5-1 to TRBJ2-7; TRBD1 matches at 9 bases. The CDR3 has 16 residues. Germline V gives CDR1 SGHRS, CDR2 YFSETQ. The junction had 8 bases not matched to a gene; V was cut back by 4 bases and J by 0 bases. This CDR3 reads CASSGSGQGFSYEQYF. Written as DNA, the CDR3 is TGCGCCAGCAGCGGCTCAGGACAGGGGTTCTCCTACGAGCAGTACTTC.

CDR3 region: CASSVATGTGELFF. The DNA of the CDR3 is TGTGCCAGCAGCGTAGCTACTGGCACCGGGGAGCTGTTTTTT. The genes are TRBV9 and TRBJ2-2; D gene ambiguous. V gave up 0 bases and J gave up 4 bases, with 7 bases separating them. The CDR3 sequence is 14 residues long. Germline V gene data show CDR1 as SGDLS and CDR2 as YYNGEE.

The chain has TRBV7-6 and TRBJ2-5; D is uncertain. Germline-derived CDR1 and CDR2 are SGHVS and FNYEAQ. The CDR3 sequence is 13 residues long. Trimming shortened V by 3 bases and J by 0 bases, and 5 bases separated the two germline ends. As DNA, the CDR3 is TGTGCCAGCAGCTTTGTCGACCAAGAGACCCAGTACTTC. Translated, it gives CASSFVDQETQYF.

This chain joins TRBV7-3 and TRBJ1-1; D is possibly TRBD1 (6 bases). The germline V gene has CDR1 SGHTA and CDR2 FQGTGA. CDR3 length equals 13 residues. The V end lost 1 base, the J end lost 6 bases, and 9 bases lay between the germline ends. The DNA for the CDR3 is TGTGCCAGCAGCTTAATACAGGGTGCTGAAGCTTTCTTT. It encodes CASSLIQGAEAFF.

This chain links TRBV30 with TRBJ2-5; D remains unclear. The V end was cut by 2 bases, the J end by 4 bases, with 11 bases between. The CDR3 loop spans 13 amino acids. The germline gives CDR1 GTSNPN, CDR2 SVGIG (reference sequence). The CDR3 reads CAWSSAPTETQYF. The CDR3 DNA sequence: TGTGCCTGGAGTTCAGCGCCGACAGAGACCCAGTACTTC.

The chain joins TRBV27 to TRBJ1-6, with D perhaps matching TRBD1 (5 bases). The CDR3 extends over 14 amino acids. Per the germline V gene, CDR1 is MNHEY and CDR2 is SMNVEV (reference sequence). Deletions cut 6 bases from V and 3 bases from J, with 9 bases between. The CDR3: CASRGGVYNSPLHF. The DNA for the CDR3 is TGTGCCAGCAGGGGGGGGGTCTATAATTCACCCCTCCACTTT.

The rearrangement joins TRBV19 to TRBJ2-2, with 7 bases fitting TRBD1. Germline V gene lookup returns CDR1 LNHDA and CDR2 SQIVND (reference sequence). V lost 7 bases to trimming and J lost 4 bases; unmatched junction nucleotides: 9. The CDR3 covers 15 residues. In DNA, the CDR3 is TGTGCCAGTACTGTAGGGGGCTGGGGCACCGGGGAGCTGTTTTTT. Translation: CASTVGGWGTGELFF.

The gene calls are TRBV15 and TRBJ1-3; 9 nucleotides align to TRBD1. Germline CDR1 reads LNHNV; CDR2 reads YYDKDF (reference sequence). The CDR3 spans 16 residues. J was trimmed by 3 bases and V by 1 base; bases with no gene match: 4. CDR3 sequence reads: CATSRGGTGSGNTIYF. CDR3 coding DNA: TGTGCCACCAGCAGAGGCGGGACAGGGAGTGGAAACACCATATATTTT.

A single count supports this clone. The chain carries TRBV2 and TRBJ1-1, with D possibly TRBD1 on 6 matching bases. The V end lost 1 base, the J end lost 4 bases, and 7 bases lay between the germline ends. This CDR3 has 13 residues. Germline CDR1 SNHLY, CDR2 FYNNEI. The CDR3 bases are TGTGCCAGCAGTGAAGAGACAGGCACTGAAGCTTTCTTT. Translating gives CASSEETGTEAFF.

The V call is TRBV24-1, the J call TRBJ1-2; the D is unclear. In germline, CDR1 is KGHDR, CDR2 SFDVKD. The CDR3 contains 12 residues. Trimming removed 5 bases at V and 0 bases at J, with 3 bases between. CDR3 in DNA: TGTGCCACCAGTGTAGCTAACTATGGCTACACCTTC. Translation gives CATSVANYGYTF.

V usage is TRBV7-2 and J usage is TRBJ2-4; unclear D gene. The CDR3 contains 16 residues. CDR1 is SGHTA and CDR2 is FQGNSA in the germline V gene. The ends were cut back, 1 base at V and 0 bases at J, with 10 bases in the middle. CDR3 sequence: CASSLDRPLAKNIQYF. DNA of the CDR3: TGTGCCAGCAGCTTAGACAGACCTTTAGCCAAAAACATTCAGTACTTC.

This rearrangement joins TRBV27 to TRBJ2-1, with TRBD2 identical over 9 bases. The CDR3 consists of 16 residues. Unmatched junction bases numbered 5, after V lost 5 bases and J lost 0 bases. Germline CDR1 and CDR2: MNHEY and SMNVEV (reference sequence). This CDR3 reads CASSPSLAGSYNEQFF. The CDR3 coding sequence is TGTGCCAGCAGTCCCTCACTAGCGGGCTCCTACAATGAGCAGTTCTTC.

The gene calls are TRBV15 and TRBJ1-6, with D maybe TRBD1 (5 bases). The CDR3 loop spans 16 amino acids. Germline V gene lookup returns CDR1 LNHNV and CDR2 YYDKDF (reference sequence). Trimming removed 0 bases from V and 10 bases from J, with 16 bases in between. CDR3 amino acids: CATSRDIDREESPLHF. Here the CDR3 DNA reads TGTGCCACCAGCAGAGATATAGACAGAGAAGAGTCACCCCTCCACTTT.

The V gene is TRBV4-2, the J gene TRBJ1-2; 8 bases match TRBD1. The germline CDR1 and CDR2 sequences are LGHNA and YNFKEQ. J lost 7 bases, V lost 4 bases, and 11 bases had no gene match. The CDR3 runs 15 residues. The CDR3 region is CASSPSAGGIGGYTF. The CDR3, as DNA: TGTGCCAGCAGCCCCTCGGCAGGGGGCATAGGTGGCTACACCTTC.

This sequence joins TRBV28 and TRBJ2-5, with 10 bases that match TRBD1. Trimming cost V 6 bases and J 3 bases; bases outside gene matches: 10. This CDR3 region has 16 residues. CDR1 MDHEN and CDR2 SYDVKM come from the germline V gene. The CDR3: CASSPRQGTGEETQYF. CDR3 in DNA: TGTGCCAGCAGCCCACGCCAGGGGACAGGGGAAGAGACCCAGTACTTC.

The chain combines TRBV6-5 with TRBJ1-6, with 7 positions matching TRBD1. Germline V CDR1 and CDR2: MNHEY, SVGAGI. The CDR3 sequence is 14 residues long. The V segment lost 8 bases and the J segment 7 bases; nucleotides outside the gene matches: 8. Written as DNA, the CDR3 is TGTGCCAGCGATCAGGGGGTTGAAAATTCACCCCTCCACTTT. Translation gives CASDQGVENSPLHF.